Detailed here is one T cell receptor (beta chain). Its cognate antigen is unknown. This entry comes from a study of identical twins. Study results and caveats: Zero-insertion findings could be partly confounded by invariant cells (MAIT and iNKT cells).

TCRdb used MiXCR to reprocess the 5' RACE reads, holding one entry per CDR3 protein. The sample holds about 200,000 distinct CDR3 sequences, more than 6.5% seen once. Looked up from germline, CDR1 is SGHTA and CDR2 is FQGTGA. This CDR3 is built from 13 residues. With 1 base removed from V and 8 bases from J, the gap between germline ends came to 8 bases. This sample also appeared in a second study, on yellow fever vaccine responses in identical twins.

The source is a woman aged 18-29 years in good health. This chain uses TRBV7-3 with TRBJ2-2; D ambiguous. Source material: memory (CD45RO+) T cells sorted from blood. CDR3 coding DNA: TGTGCCAGCAGCTTAAGCAGCACTGGGGAGCTGTTTTTT. Residues: CASSLSSTGELFF. Supplemented by reference TRBV7-3 and TRBJ2-2, the full variable domain reads GAGVSQTPSNKVTEKGKYVELRCDPISGHTALYWYRQSLGQGPEFLIYFQGTGAADDSGLPNDRFFAVRPEGSVSTLKIQRTERGDSAVYLCASSLSSTGELFFGEGSRLTVL.